The 13 T cell receptor beta chains in this list originate from one sample, sequenced in a study of Ad26.COV2.S vaccination and SARS-CoV-2 variants. Profiling relied on immunoSEQ multiplex PCR, and the TCRdb table lists in-frame clones only, not all of them. The repertoire holds approximately 460,000 clones, with 89% as singletons. The treatment was: about 20 received Ad26.COV2.S at low or high dose, single or two shots; about 5 received placebo; per-sample allocation not given. Specimen acquisition occurred on day 63 following the initial vaccine or placebo injection. Sequencing was performed on peripheral blood, taken in a trial of Ad26.COV2.S vaccine versus placebo. The receptors originated from a person aged 18-65 years who received the Ad26.COV2.S COVID-19 vaccine or a placebo.

The genes are TRBV4-2 and TRBJ2-4; perhaps TRBD1 as D (6 bases). V was cut by 1 base and J by 5 bases, with 24 bases left in between. From germline, CDR1 is LGHNA and CDR2 YNFKEQ. The CDR3 consists of 19 residues. CDR3: CASSQVWGTRDTYENIQYF. CDR3 DNA sequence: TGTGCCAGCAGCCAAGTTTGGGGGACACGGGACACCTACGAAAACATTCAGTACTTC.

This clone showed up just a few times. The chain couples TRBV2 to TRBJ1-1, with 8 nucleotides matching TRBD1. This CDR3 comprises 15 residues. The germline V gene has CDR1 SNHLY and CDR2 FYNNEI. The J segment lost 2 bases and the V segment lost 5 bases, leaving 7 bases of the junction unmatched. CDR3 sequence: CASSTGQGANTEAFF. The DNA of the CDR3 is TGTGCCAGCAGTACCGGACAGGGAGCAAACACTGAAGCTTTCTTT.

The J gene is TRBJ2-7, the V gene TRBV29-1, with D maybe TRBD1 (6 bases). The V gene's germline CDR1 is SQVTM and CDR2 ANQGSEA. The CDR3 spans 14 residues. The V gene lost 2 bases and the J gene lost 7 bases, with 18 bases spanning the gap. CDR3 sequence reads: CSVEKGTRTGEQYF. As DNA, the CDR3 is TGCAGCGTTGAAAAGGGGACACGAACCGGGGAGCAGTACTTC.

This sequence joins TRBV7-2 and TRBJ1-5, with TRBD1 identical over 9 bases. Germline CDR1 SGHTA, CDR2 FQGNSA. The CDR3 is 14 amino acids. Trimming at V came to 5 bases and at J to 5 bases, leaving 4 bases not matched to a gene. DNA of the CDR3: TGTGCCAGCAGCCGCGGGACAGGGTATCAGCCCCAGCATTTT. This translates into CASSRGTGYQPQHF. Variable domain in full (rest from reference TRBV7-2 and TRBJ1-5): GAGVSQSPSNKVTEKGKDVELRCDPISGHTALYWYRQSLGQGLEFLIYFQGNSAPDKSGLPSDRFSAERTGGSVSTLTIQRTQQEDSAVYLCASSRGTGYQPQHFGDGTRLSIL.

This chain links TRBV12-5 with TRBJ2-3, with unresolved D. Deletions cut 8 bases from V and 0 bases from J, with 9 bases between. Germline V gene sequence: CDR1 LGHNT, CDR2 FRNRAP. The CDR3 has 13 residues. The CDR3 DNA sequence: TGTGCTAGTTCGGGCCAGAGCACAGATACGCAGTATTTT. This codes for CASSGQSTDTQYF.

The chain joins TRBV28 to TRBJ1-4; possible D gene TRBD1, 6 bases. Between the trimmed V and J ends, which lost 3 bases and 7 bases, there was a span of 15 bases. The V gene's germline CDR1 is MDHEN and CDR2 SYDVKM. CDR3 length: 15 amino acids. The CDR3 DNA reads as TGTGCCAGCAGTTTGAGGGTCAGGGGAGGTGAAAAACTGTTTTTT. Its protein product is CASSLRVRGGEKLFF.

The table lists this clone with a count of one. V is TRBV11-2 and J is TRBJ1-1, with no clear D. Germline CDR1 reads SGHAT; CDR2 reads FQNNGV. The CDR3 spans 17 residues. Trimming took off 4 bases at V and 1 base at J, with 19 bases between the two ends. The DNA for the CDR3 is TGTGCCAGCAGCTCTAGTCACATAGGAAGCCCGAACACTGAAGCTTTCTTT. Translating gives CASSSSHIGSPNTEAFF. Complete variable domain (other parts from reference TRBV11-2 and TRBJ1-1): EAGVAQSPRYKIIEKRQSVAFWCNPISGHATLYWYQQILGQGPKLLIQFQNNGVVDDSQLPKDRFSAERLKGVDSTLKIQPAKLEDSAVYLCASSSSHIGSPNTEAFFGQGTRLTVV.

This clone was counted only a few times. The chain has TRBV2 and TRBJ1-2; TRBD1 matches at 8 bases. The CDR3 contains 12 residues. The ends lost 6 bases at V and 7 bases at J; junction bases unmatched: 4. CDR1 and CDR2 (germline): SNHLY, FYNNEI. Here the CDR3 DNA reads TGTGCCAGCAGCGAGACAGGGGTTGGCTACACCTTC. This sequence encodes CASSETGVGYTF.

This clone turned up a few times. This sequence joins TRBV3-1 (or the pseudogene TRBV3-2) and TRBJ1-1; tentatively, D is TRBD1 (6 bases). There are 14 residues in the CDR3. Germline V gene sequence: CDR1 LGHDT, CDR2 YNNKEL (reference sequence). V lost 1 base and J lost 12, with 18 bases in between. The CDR3 DNA reads as TGTGCCAGCAGCCAAGTGAGGGGGGGCCAGATCTCTTTCTTT. Translating it yields CASSQVRGGQISFF.

The chain uses TRBV9 and TRBJ1-6; 10 bases map to TRBD1. The CDR3 runs to 17 residues. V lost 0 bases, J lost 6 bases, and 6 bases stayed unmatched. Germline V gene sequence: CDR1 SGDLS, CDR2 YYNGEE. CDR3 residues: CASSVDRDRGINSPLHF. The DNA of the CDR3 is TGTGCCAGCAGCGTAGACCGGGACAGGGGTATTAATTCACCCCTCCACTTT.

This chain joins TRBV27 and TRBJ2-1; TRBD2 matches 13 bases. The CDR3 consists of 15 residues. Germline CDR1 reads MNHEY; CDR2 reads SMNVEV (reference sequence). J lost 10 bases, V lost 6 bases, and 9 bases had no gene match. CDR3: CASRVRLAGGWEQFF. Here the CDR3 DNA reads TGTGCCAGCAGAGTCCGACTAGCGGGAGGTTGGGAGCAGTTCTTC.

The V and J genes are TRBV19 and TRBJ2-2, with 8 nucleotides matching TRBD2. Germline V gene lookup returns CDR1 LNHDA and CDR2 SQIVND (reference sequence). CDR3 size: 11 residues. Unmatched junction bases numbered 1, after V lost 9 bases and J lost 7 bases. This CDR3 reads CASGRVGELFF. The CDR3 coding sequence is TGTGCCAGCGGGAGGGTCGGGGAGCTGTTTTTT.

This chain uses TRBV7-8 with TRBJ1-3; possible D gene TRBD1, 5 bases. This CDR3 has 15 amino acids. The germline V gene encodes CDR1 SGHVS and CDR2 FQNEAQ. The V and J ends lost 5 bases and 0 bases respectively, with 11 bases between them. The chain's CDR3 is CASSPGVLSGNTIYF. The CDR3 DNA is TGTGCCAGCAGCCCGGGGGTCCTCTCTGGAAACACCATATATTTT.